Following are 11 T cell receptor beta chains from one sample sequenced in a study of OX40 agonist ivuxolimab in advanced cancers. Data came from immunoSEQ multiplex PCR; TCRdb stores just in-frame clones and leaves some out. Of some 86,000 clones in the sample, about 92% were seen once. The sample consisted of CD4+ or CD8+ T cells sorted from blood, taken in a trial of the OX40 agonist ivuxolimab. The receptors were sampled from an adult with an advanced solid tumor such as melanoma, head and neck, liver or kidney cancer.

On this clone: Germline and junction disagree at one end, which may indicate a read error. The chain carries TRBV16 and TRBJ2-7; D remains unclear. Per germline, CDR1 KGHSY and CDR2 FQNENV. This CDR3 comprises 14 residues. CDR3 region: CASSPRRDTYEQCF. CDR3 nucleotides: TGTGCCAGCAGTCCACGGAGAGACACCTACGAGCAGTGCTTC.

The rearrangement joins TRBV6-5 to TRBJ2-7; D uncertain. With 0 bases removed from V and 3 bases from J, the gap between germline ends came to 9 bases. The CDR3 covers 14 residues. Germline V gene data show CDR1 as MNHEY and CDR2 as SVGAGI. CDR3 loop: CASSYSRELYEQYF. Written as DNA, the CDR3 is TGTGCCAGCAGTTACTCCAGAGAACTCTACGAGCAGTACTTC.

CDR3 in amino acids: CASIPGQGWVEAFF. In nucleotides, the CDR3 is TGCGCCAGCATTCCGGGACAGGGGTGGGTTGAAGCTTTCTTT. The chain has TRBV10-2 and TRBJ1-1; 10 bases are a match to TRBD1. The germline V gene encodes CDR1 WSHSY and CDR2 SAAADI. This CDR3 contains 14 residues. The junction had 9 bases not matched to a gene; V was cut back by 7 bases and J by 7 bases.

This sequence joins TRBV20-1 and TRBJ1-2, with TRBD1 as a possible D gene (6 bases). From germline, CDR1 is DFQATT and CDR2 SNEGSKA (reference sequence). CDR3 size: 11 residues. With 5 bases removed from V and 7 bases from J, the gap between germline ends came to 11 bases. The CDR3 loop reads CSAPRGIGYTF. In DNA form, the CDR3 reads TGCAGTGCTCCAAGGGGGATTGGCTACACCTTC.

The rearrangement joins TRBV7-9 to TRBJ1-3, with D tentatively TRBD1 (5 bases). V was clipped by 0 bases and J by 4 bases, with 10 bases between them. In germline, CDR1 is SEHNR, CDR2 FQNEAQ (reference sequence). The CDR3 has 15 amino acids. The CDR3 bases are TGTGCCAGCAGCTTAGCCACGACAGTGGGAAACACCATATATTTT. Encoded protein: CASSLATTVGNTIYF.

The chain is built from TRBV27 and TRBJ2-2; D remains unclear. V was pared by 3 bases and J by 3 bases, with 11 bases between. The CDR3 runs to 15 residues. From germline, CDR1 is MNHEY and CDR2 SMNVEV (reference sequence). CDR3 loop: CASSFSPRDTGELFF. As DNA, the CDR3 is TGTGCCAGCAGTTTCTCCCCAAGGGACACCGGGGAGCTGTTTTTT.

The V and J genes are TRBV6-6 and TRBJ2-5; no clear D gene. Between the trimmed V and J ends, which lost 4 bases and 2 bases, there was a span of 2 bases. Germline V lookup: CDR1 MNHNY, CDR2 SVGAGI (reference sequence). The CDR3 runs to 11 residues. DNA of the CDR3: TGTGCCAGCAGTTCACAAGAGACCCAGTACTTC. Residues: CASSSQETQYF.

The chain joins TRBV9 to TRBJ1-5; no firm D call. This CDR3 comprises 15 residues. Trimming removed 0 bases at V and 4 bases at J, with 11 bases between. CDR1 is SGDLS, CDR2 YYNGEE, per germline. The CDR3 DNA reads TGTGCCAGCAGCGTAGGTGTAGGGTTGAATCAGCCCCAGCATTTT. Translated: CASSVGVGLNQPQHF.

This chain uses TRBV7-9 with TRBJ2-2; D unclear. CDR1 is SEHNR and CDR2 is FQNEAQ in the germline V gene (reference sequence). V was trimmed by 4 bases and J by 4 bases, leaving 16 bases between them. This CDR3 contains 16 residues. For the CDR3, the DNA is TGTGCCAGCAGCTCCCCTGGCCGGATTGTCACCGGGGAGCTGTTTTTT. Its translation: CASSSPGRIVTGELFF.

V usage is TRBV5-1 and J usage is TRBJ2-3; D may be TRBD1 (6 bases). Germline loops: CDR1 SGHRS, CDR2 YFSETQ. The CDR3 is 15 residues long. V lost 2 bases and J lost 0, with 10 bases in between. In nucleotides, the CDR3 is TGCGCCAGCAGCTTTGGACAGTCTAGCACAGATACGCAGTATTTT. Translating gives CASSFGQSSTDTQYF.

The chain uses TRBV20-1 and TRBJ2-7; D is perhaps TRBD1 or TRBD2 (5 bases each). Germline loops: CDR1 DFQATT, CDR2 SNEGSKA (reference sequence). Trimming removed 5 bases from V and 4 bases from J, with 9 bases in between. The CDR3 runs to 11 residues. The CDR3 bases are TGCAGTGCTCCGGGGCTTTACGAGCAGTACGTC. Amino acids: CSAPGLYEQYV.